Listed below are T cell receptor beta chains from one sample, sequenced in a study of OX40 agonist ivuxolimab in advanced cancers. Using immunoSEQ multiplex PCR, the repertoire was profiled, and TCRdb retains in-frame clones only, with some absent. The data show approximately 25,000 clones, 81% seen once. Sequenced here: CD4+ or CD8+ T cells sorted from blood, sampled in a trial of the OX40 agonist ivuxolimab. The receptors derive from an adult with an advanced solid tumor such as melanoma, head and neck, liver or kidney cancer. Both conserved end residues are part of each CDR3. D genes are given only for firm matches. Size is omitted from some rows. Given values are once, few, many or a class for expanded clones.

size	V	D	J	DNA	CDR3
-	TRBV15	TRBD2	TRBJ2-7	TGTGCCACCAGCACCTGGACTAGGACCTACGAGCAGTACTTC	CATSTWTRTYEQYF
-	TRBV19	-	TRBJ2-5	TGTGCCAGTAGTATTTGGGGAGACGAGACCCAGTACTTC	CASSIWGDETQYF
-	TRBV5-1	-	TRBJ1-2	TGCGCCAGCAGCTTGCACCGCAGGGACCTTAACTATGGCTACACCTTC	CASSLHRRDLNYGYTF
once	TRBV5-1	-	TRBJ2-1	TGCGCCAGCAGCTTGGGGGGCCGGTACAATGAGCAGTTCTTC	CASSLGGRYNEQFF
-	TRBV5-4	-	TRBJ2-7	TGTGCCAGCAGCCCCCGGGGAGCAAGCGAGCAGTACTTC	CASSPRGASEQYF
-	TRBV5-4	TRBD2	TRBJ2-3	TGTGCCAGCAGCTTTGGGGGACTAGCGGGGGTAAGAGATACGCAGTATTTT	CASSFGGLAGVRDTQYF
-	TRBV28	TRBD1	TRBJ1-1	TGTGCCAGCAGTCCCGGACAGGGTGCCAAGGCTTTCTTT	CASSPGQGAKAFF
-	TRBV27	-	TRBJ2-7	TGTGCCAGCAGTTTATCTATAGCGGAGCTAGCCTACGAGCAGTACTTC	CASSLSIAELAYEQYF
once	TRBV28	TRBD2	TRBJ2-7	TGTGCCAGCAGGGCGGGAGTGTGGTCCTACGAGCAGTACTTC	CASRAGVWSYEQYF
-	TRBV9	-	TRBJ2-7	TGTGCCAGCAGCGGGGGGGCAGGGCGCTCCTACGAGCAGTACTTC	CASSGGAGRSYEQYF
once	TRBV6-6	TRBD2	TRBJ2-1	TGTGCCAGCAGTTACCCGGGAGGATACAATGAGCAGTTCTTC	CASSYPGGYNEQFF
once	TRBV6-1	-	TRBJ1-1	TGTGCCAGCAGGTATCATACGAACACTGAAGCTTTCTTT	CASRYHTNTEAFF
few	TRBV2	TRBD2	TRBJ2-3	TGTGCCAGCCTCCCGGGACTAGCGGAGAGCACAGATACGCAGTATTTT	CASLPGLAESTDTQYF
once	TRBV30	TRBD1	TRBJ2-7	TGTGCCTGGAGCACCGGGACAGGTGCCTACGAGCAGTACTTC	CAWSTGTGAYEQYF
-	TRBV29-1	-	TRBJ2-3	TGCAGCGTTCCTTTATTTGGGCAGGGACACCCCACAGATACGCAGTATTTT	CSVPLFGQGHPTDTQYF
few	TRBV10-1	TRBD2	TRBJ2-1	TGCGCCAGCAGTGACCTAGCGGGGGGTAGTGAGCAGTTCTTC	CASSDLAGGSEQFF
-	TRBV4-1	TRBD2	TRBJ2-3	TGCGCCAGCAGCCAAGATAGGGGCGGGGGACCCACAGATACGCAGTATTTT	CASSQDRGGGPTDTQYF
-	TRBV9	TRBD1	TRBJ2-1	TGTGCCAGCAACCTAGGGGTAGGGGGCTATGAGCAGTTCTTC	CASNLGVGGYEQFF
-	TRBV28	TRBD2	TRBJ2-1	TGTGCCAGCAGTTTCCGGTACAATTCCCGGACTAGCGGGAGGGATACCGTTGCGTTCTTC	CASSFRYNSRTSGRDTVAFF
-	TRBV4-1	-	TRBJ2-3	TGCGCCAGCAGCATTCCTTTAATGGATGTTACAGATACGCAGTATTTT	CASSIPLMDVTDTQYF
-	TRBV6-5	-	TRBJ2-6	TGTGCCAGCAGTTACTCTGGGGCCAACGTCCTGACTTTC	CASSYSGANVLTF
large	TRBV25-1	-	TRBJ2-1	TGTGCCAGCAGTGCGGGGGTCCATGAGCAGTTCTTC	CASSAGVHEQFF
-	TRBV27	-	TRBJ2-1	TGTGCCAGCAGTCCTCAGGGTGGTGGGAGCAATGAGCAGTTCTTC	CASSPQGGGSNEQFF
-	TRBV9	-	TRBJ1-2	TGTGCCAGCAGCGAGGGGACCGACTATGGCTACACCTTC	CASSEGTDYGYTF
-	TRBV5-6	-	TRBJ2-3	TGTGCCAGCAGCTCGCCAGTGGATACGCAGTATTTT	CASSSPVDTQYF
once	TRBV7-2	TRBD2	TRBJ2-1	TGTGCCAGCAGCACTACTAGCGGGGGCTACAACAATGAGCAGTTCTTC	CASSTTSGGYNNEQFF
-	TRBV27	-	TRBJ2-7	TGTGCCAGCAGTTTCGGGCGAAACAGACGGTTCTACGAGCAGTACTTC	CASSFGRNRRFYEQYF
-	TRBV6-6	-	TRBJ1-2	TGTGCCAGCTCTTCTCGGGGCCCCTATGGCTACACCTTC	CASSSRGPYGYTF
-	TRBV5-4	-	TRBJ2-1	TGTGCCACCCAGCTTGGTTCACTGGGGCGGCGGAATGAGCAGTTCTTC	CATQLGSLGRRNEQFF
-	TRBV4-2	-	TRBJ2-7	TGTGCCAGCAGCCAAGATTTGGGCTACGAGCAGTACTTC	CASSQDLGYEQYF
once	TRBV11-2	TRBD2	TRBJ2-5	TGTGCCAGCAGCGTCTCTAGCGGGTGGAAAGAGACCCAGTACTTC	CASSVSSGWKETQYF